The 23 T cell receptor beta chains presented below share a single source sample, sequenced in a study of a mutant IDH1 vaccine in newly diagnosed glioma. The time point here: week 35, safety follow-up. Vaccine doses each comprised 300 ug of mutant IDH1 20-mer peptide, with topical imiquimod. No antigen has been identified for these receptors. Method: immunoSEQ multiplex PCR; TCRdb's copy keeps in-frame clones and lacks some. Counted here are 45,000 to 55,000 clones, approximately 79% occurring once; the ten biggest clones make up roughly 6.8%. Sample: PBMCs, taken from a glioma patient whose treatment included an IDH1 peptide vaccine. Receptor source: a man aged 35-49 years with glioma.

This sequence joins TRBV5-1 and TRBJ2-6, with D unclear. The CDR3 contains 14 residues. The germline V and J ends were trimmed by 4 bases and 0 bases, with 5 bases remaining between them. CDR1 is SGHRS, CDR2 YFSETQ, per germline. In DNA form, the CDR3 reads TGCGCCAGCAGCGGAAACTCTGGGGCCAACGTCCTGACTTTC. This translates into CASSGNSGANVLTF.

This clone was observed a few times. The chain joins TRBV18 to TRBJ1-1; D is unclear. CDR1 and CDR2 from the germline V gene are KGHSH and LQKENI. The V gene lost 0 bases and the J gene lost 7 bases, with 9 bases spanning the gap. This CDR3 is built from 13 residues. The CDR3 loop reads CASSPPNEGEAFF. DNA for the CDR3: TGTGCCAGCTCACCACCGAATGAGGGTGAAGCTTTCTTT.

This clone was counted a single time. This rearrangement joins TRBV6-1 to TRBJ2-5; perhaps D is TRBD1 or TRBD2 (7 bases each). The CDR3 contains 14 residues. Germline V gives CDR1 MNHNS, CDR2 SASEGT. Trimming took 4 bases from V and 5 from J, leaving 14 bases between them. CDR3: CASSGGGQKETQYF. Here the CDR3 DNA reads TGTGCCAGCAGTGGGGGGGGACAGAAGGAGACCCAGTACTTC.

The rearrangement joins TRBV10-3 to TRBJ1-2, with D perhaps matching TRBD1 (5 bases). This CDR3 has 15 amino acids. Germline V gives CDR1 ENHRY, CDR2 SYGVKD. V gave up 3 bases and J gave up 2 bases, with 13 bases separating them. The DNA for the CDR3 is TGTGCCATCAGTGAAGAAGGGACCCGGAACTATGGCTACACCTTC. Its protein product is CAISEEGTRNYGYTF.

The count of this clone is one. The rearrangement links TRBV27 to TRBJ2-7; weak D call: TRBD2 (5 bases). Looked up from germline, CDR1 is MNHEY and CDR2 is SMNVEV (reference sequence). V lost 4 bases and J 4 bases, leaving 23 bases between the germline ends. This CDR3 region has 17 residues. The CDR3 sequence: CASSSISDWSMPYEQYF. The CDR3, as DNA: TGTGCCAGCAGTTCCATCTCGGACTGGAGCATGCCGTACGAGCAGTACTTC.

CDR3 sequence: CASSERTTAAGNTIYF. The CDR3 bases are TGCGCCAGCAGCGAAAGGACCACCGCGGCTGGAAACACCATATATTTT. The chain recombines TRBV5-1 with TRBJ1-3; D is unclear. Trimming took 4 bases from V and 2 from J, leaving 16 bases between them. This CDR3 is 16 amino acids long. Germline V gene sequence: CDR1 SGHRS, CDR2 YFSETQ.

The chain has TRBV18 and TRBJ1-2; D gene unclear. Germline V gene data show CDR1 as KGHSH and CDR2 as LQKENI. The V end was cut by 3 bases, the J end by 8 bases, with 13 bases between. This CDR3 comprises 13 residues. The CDR3 DNA follows: TGTGCCAGCTCACCCGACGGCCTTCGGGGCTACACCTTC. Its translation: CASSPDGLRGYTF.

In its sample, this clone was seen once. This sequence joins TRBV7-8 and TRBJ2-7; the D gene is possibly TRBD2 (5 bases). The CDR3 runs to 16 residues. CDR1 and CDR2 from the germline V gene are SGHVS and FQNEAQ. Trimming cost V 5 bases and J 3 bases, with 20 bases left between them. CDR3: CASSLHPGKSDYEQYF. CDR3 DNA: TGTGCCAGCAGCCTACACCCCGGGAAGAGTGACTACGAGCAGTACTTC.

The chain uses TRBV27 and TRBJ1-2; tentatively, D is TRBD1 (5 bases). The CDR3 loop spans 18 amino acids. The V and J ends lost 2 bases and 0 bases respectively, with 19 bases between them. The germline V gene encodes CDR1 MNHEY and CDR2 SMNVEV (reference sequence). The CDR3: CASSLKGVPQTANYGYTF. The CDR3 nucleotides read TGTGCCAGCAGTTTAAAGGGCGTCCCACAGACAGCTAACTATGGCTACACCTTC.

This clone was found once. The gene calls are TRBV6-5 and TRBJ1-1; no clear D gene. This CDR3 comprises 13 residues. The germline gives CDR1 MNHEY, CDR2 SVGAGI. V gave up 6 bases and J gave up 0 bases, with 8 bases separating them. The DNA for the CDR3 is TGTGCCAGCAGCCAGCAGGTGAACACTGAAGCTTTCTTT. Translated, it gives CASSQQVNTEAFF.

This chain links TRBV27 with TRBJ2-5, with unresolved D. The germline V and J ends were trimmed by 4 bases and 4 bases, with 16 bases remaining between them. The CDR3 spans 15 residues. Germline assignment: CDR1 MNHEY and CDR2 SMNVEV (reference sequence). The CDR3 nucleotides read TGTGCCAGCAGTTCCTGGGCGGCCGGTGGAGAGACCCAGTACTTC. It specifies CASSSWAAGGETQYF.

The CDR3 region has the DNA TGCGCCAGCAGCACGGGCCCTCCCTCCGGGGACACCGGGGAGCTGTTTTTT. Amino acid sequence: CASSTGPPSGDTGELFF. The chain couples TRBV4-1 to TRBJ2-2; weak D call: TRBD2 (5 bases). CDR1 MGHRA and CDR2 YSYEKL come from the germline V gene. V was trimmed by 5 bases and J by 3 bases, leaving 19 bases between them. This CDR3 is built from 17 residues.

The chain uses TRBV6-5 and TRBJ1-2; 8 nucleotides agree with TRBD1. J gave up 8 bases and V 4 bases, and 6 bases lay outside the gene matches. The CDR3 totals 13 residues. Germline assignment: CDR1 MNHEY and CDR2 SVGAGI. The CDR3 region is CASSLDRVWGYTF. As DNA, the CDR3 is TGTGCCAGCAGTTTGGACAGGGTATGGGGCTACACCTTC.

J is TRBJ1-6 and V is TRBV27; D remains unclear. Germline V CDR1 and CDR2: MNHEY, SMNVEV (reference sequence). The V end was cut by 1 base, the J end by 5 bases, with 12 bases between. The CDR3 is 16 amino acids. DNA for the CDR3: TGTGCCAGCAGTTTATTGAATTGGCCCGATAATTCACCCCTCCACTTT. Protein: CASSLLNWPDNSPLHF.

At least ten counts were recorded for this clone. The genes are TRBV9 and TRBJ1-4; tentative D call: TRBD1 (5 bases). Germline V gives CDR1 SGDLS, CDR2 YYNGEE. V was cut by 5 bases and J by 2 bases, with 16 bases left in between. The CDR3 loop spans 16 amino acids. CDR3 amino acids: CASSPRSGATNEKLFF. CDR3 nucleotide sequence: TGTGCCAGCAGTCCTAGGAGCGGGGCCACTAATGAAAAACTGTTTTTT.

The CDR3 loop is CAISERQLSSYEQYF. The CDR3, as DNA: TGTGCCATCAGTGAGAGGCAGCTCAGCTCCTACGAGCAGTACTTC. This chain uses TRBV10-3 with TRBJ2-7; D uncertain. The germline V gene has CDR1 ENHRY and CDR2 SYGVKD. CDR3 length: 15 residues. Trimming pared 2 bases from V and 0 bases from J, leaving 11 bases between.

This sequence joins TRBV5-1 and TRBJ2-3; 10 bases align to TRBD2. V trimming: 0 bases; J trimming: 11 bases; junction bases outside the gene matches: 9. Germline V gene lookup returns CDR1 SGHRS and CDR2 YFSETQ. The CDR3 is made up of 15 amino acids. The CDR3 bases are TGCGCCAGCAGCTTGGACGGGACTAGCGACCCACAGCAGTATTTT. It is translated as CASSLDGTSDPQQYF.

The CDR3 here is CAWQTGAYEQYF. The DNA of the CDR3 is TGTGCCTGGCAGACAGGGGCGTACGAGCAGTACTTC. The chain is built from TRBV30 and TRBJ2-7, with 8 bases identical to TRBD1. Trimming took 5 bases from V and 4 from J; bases not matched to a gene: 4. Germline V lookup: CDR1 GTSNPN, CDR2 SVGIG (reference sequence). There are 12 residues in the CDR3.

The chain joins TRBV29-1 to TRBJ1-1, with D tentatively TRBD1 (5 bases). The CDR3 covers 12 residues. Germline assignment: CDR1 SQVTM and CDR2 ANQGSEA. The V end lost 6 bases, the J end lost 1 base, and 9 bases lay between the germline ends. The CDR3 spells CSVNRRNTEAFF. In DNA form, the CDR3 reads TGCAGCGTCAACAGGAGGAACACTGAAGCTTTCTTT.

This clone was observed a single time. Other DNA sequences in the same sample also yield this CDR3. This chain connects TRBV6-5 to TRBJ2-7, with D possibly being TRBD1 (5 bases). V was clipped by 0 bases and J by 4 bases, with 7 bases between them. Germline V CDR1 and CDR2: MNHEY, SVGAGI. The CDR3 runs 13 residues. The CDR3 DNA follows: TGTGCCAGCAGTTACTCTCAGGGTTACGAGCAGTACTTC. It encodes CASSYSQGYEQYF.

This clone was observed a few times. The rearrangement links TRBV6-1 to TRBJ1-1, with D perhaps TRBD1 (5 bases). V was clipped by 2 bases and J by 10 bases, with 14 bases between them. This CDR3 region has 13 residues. Germline V CDR1 and CDR2: MNHNS, SASEGT. CDR3: CASSEMGERGAFF. CDR3 DNA sequence: TGTGCCAGCAGTGAAATGGGGGAGCGCGGAGCTTTCTTT.

The V gene is TRBV7-2, the J gene TRBJ1-3; D not certain. In germline, CDR1 is SGHTA, CDR2 FQGNSA. V gave up 3 bases and J gave up 2 bases, with 11 bases separating them. This CDR3 has 15 residues. DNA for the CDR3: TGTGCCAGCAGCTTCTGGCACTCCGCTGGAAACACCATATATTTT. Translation: CASSFWHSAGNTIYF. The full variable domain, rest sourced from reference TRBV7-2 and TRBJ1-3, is GAGVSQSPSNKVTEKGKDVELRCDPISGHTALYWYRQSLGQGLEFLIYFQGNSAPDKSGLPSDRFSAERTGGSVSTLTIQRTQQEDSAVYLCASSFWHSAGNTIYFGEGSWLTVV.

The V call is TRBV7-6, the J call TRBJ2-7; D may match TRBD1 or TRBD2 (7 bases each). Trimming shortened V by 4 bases and J by 1 base, and 17 bases separated the two germline ends. The CDR3 consists of 16 residues. Germline V gene sequence: CDR1 SGHVS, CDR2 FNYEAQ. In DNA form, the CDR3 reads TGTGCCAGCAGCTCACCAGGGGGGGTCTCTTCCTACGAGCAGTACTTC. It is translated as CASSSPGGVSSYEQYF.